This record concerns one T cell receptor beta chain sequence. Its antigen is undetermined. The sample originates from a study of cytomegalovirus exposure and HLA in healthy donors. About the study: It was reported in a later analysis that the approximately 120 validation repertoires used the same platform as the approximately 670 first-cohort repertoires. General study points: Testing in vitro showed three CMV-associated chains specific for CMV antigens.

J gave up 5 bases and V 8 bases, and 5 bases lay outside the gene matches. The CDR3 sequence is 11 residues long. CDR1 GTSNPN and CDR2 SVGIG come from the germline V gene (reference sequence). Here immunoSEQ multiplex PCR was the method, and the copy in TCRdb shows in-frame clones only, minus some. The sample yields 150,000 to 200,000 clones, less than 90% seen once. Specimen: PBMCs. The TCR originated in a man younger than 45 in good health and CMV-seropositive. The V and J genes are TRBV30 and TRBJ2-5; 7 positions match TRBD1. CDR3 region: CALAGGETQYF. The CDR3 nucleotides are TGTGCCCTGGCAGGGGGTGAGACCCAGTACTTC.